Described below is a single T cell receptor beta chain sequence and its context. No antigen is known for it. The data are from a study of cytomegalovirus exposure and HLA in healthy donors. Germline CDR1 LGHNA, CDR2 YNFKEQ. CDR3 length: 16 residues. Trimming removed 0 bases from V and 3 bases from J, with 15 bases in between. Study-wide points: Across donors, sequencing depth was assumed by presence/absence analyses to be roughly uniform. One cluster of highly shared sequence variants probably arose as a sequencing artifact.

PCR was performed using 60 Vbeta and 13 Jbeta primers. Profiling relied on immunoSEQ multiplex PCR, and the TCRdb table lists in-frame clones only, not all of them. This repertoire shows 110,000 to 150,000 clones, roughly 80% found once; its top ten account for just over 5%. The specimen sequenced was PBMCs. The TCR comes from a male donor in good health and CMV-seronegative. The rearrangement links TRBV4-2 to TRBJ2-7; D is unresolved. The CDR3 spells CASSQDSGATGYEQYF. The CDR3 DNA reads TGTGCCAGCAGCCAAGATAGTGGCGCGACTGGCTACGAGCAGTACTTC.